This TCR beta chain is from a study of cytotoxic CD8 clonotypes in ibrutinib-treated CLL. TCRdb's table, derived via immunoSEQ multiplex PCR, lists solely in-frame clones and lacks some. The sample yields approximately 97,000 clones, 75% to 80% seen once. This clonotype was sampled from a human donor with chronic lymphocytic leukemia. The specimen comprised PBMCs, sampled after 24 months of ibrutinib treatment.

CDR3 loop: CASRDGLSYEQYF. DNA for the CDR3: TGTGCCAGCAGAGACGGACTGTCCTACGAGCAGTACTTC. V usage is TRBV7-5 and J usage is TRBJ2-7; the table's D call TRBD2 went unverified against the DNA. TRBV7-5 is a pseudogene segment. CDR3 length equals 13 residues.